This T cell receptor beta chain was sequenced for a study of PD-1 blockade in classical Hodgkin lymphoma. Study-wide points: Baseline diversity in complete responders resembled that of newly diagnosed patients. Compared with baseline, CD4+ but not CD8+ TCR diversity had risen significantly by C4D1.

About this clone itself: Its antigen is not identified.

Following autologous stem cell transplantation, relapse occurred in every patient, and exposure to brentuximab vedotin varied. Researchers report purifying CD4+ T cells from thawed PBMCs by magnetic negative selection. This table comes from immunoSEQ multiplex PCR, and its TCRdb copy is limited to in-frame clones, with some not included. The sample includes 27,000 or so clones, 65% to 80% of them seen just once. Germline CDR1 reads SGHAT; CDR2 reads FQNNGV. Trimming cost V 0 bases and J 4 bases, with 13 bases left between them. The CDR3 length is 16 residues. The TCR was taken from a human donor with classical Hodgkin lymphoma. The chain uses TRBV11-2 and TRBJ2-1; D ambiguous. The material was CD4+ T cells from blood, obtained at baseline. CDR3 residues: CASSLDLSRLYNEQFF. The DNA for the CDR3 is TGTGCCAGCAGCTTAGATCTCAGCCGATTATACAATGAGCAGTTCTTC.